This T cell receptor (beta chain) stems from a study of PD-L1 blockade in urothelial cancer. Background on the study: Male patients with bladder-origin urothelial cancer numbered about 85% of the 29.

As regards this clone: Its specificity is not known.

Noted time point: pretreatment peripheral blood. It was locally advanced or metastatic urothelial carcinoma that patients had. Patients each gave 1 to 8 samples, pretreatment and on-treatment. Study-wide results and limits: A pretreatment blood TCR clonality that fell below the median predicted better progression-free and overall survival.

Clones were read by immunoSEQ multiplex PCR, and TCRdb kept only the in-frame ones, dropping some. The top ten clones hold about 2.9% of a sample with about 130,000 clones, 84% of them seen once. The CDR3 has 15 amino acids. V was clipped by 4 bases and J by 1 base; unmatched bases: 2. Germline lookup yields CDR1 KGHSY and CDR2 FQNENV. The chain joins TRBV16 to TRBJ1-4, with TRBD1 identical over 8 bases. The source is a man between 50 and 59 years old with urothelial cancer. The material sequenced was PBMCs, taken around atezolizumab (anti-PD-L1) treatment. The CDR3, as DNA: TGTGCCAGCAGCCCACAGGGGGTAACTAATGAAAAACTGTTTTTT. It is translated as CASSPQGVTNEKLFF.